The subject of this entry is one T cell receptor beta chain. It lacks a known antigen. No much larger clonotype is one base removed from it; base qualities were not supplied. This sample is part of a study of blood T cell repertoires in COVID-19 (dated by TCRdb to about 2020). For the study in its entirety: Samples from collaborators originated in the United States, Italy and Spain and spanned both the acute and convalescent phases of COVID-19. The material from the prospective study consisted of cDNA or gDNA derived from T cells, B-cell-depleted T cells, or PBMCs. Deeply sampled blood TCRbeta repertoires from subjects exposed to, actively infected with, or recovered from COVID-19 were included in the dataset. A freely available public database, intended as a resource for researchers studying the immune response to SARS-CoV-2, is where the repertoires were released. Samples were obtained from the ongoing ImmuneRACE study (first 160 participants) and from 1,200 or so subjects provided by 6 global collaborators. Nearly every sample came with metadata listing a de-identified subject ID, COVID-19 status, age in years and sex. Where available, HLA class I and class II types were taken from metadata supplied by the sample provider and were not determined by assay-based typing.

Taken from cysteine to phenylalanine, the CDR3 has 12 residues. Only CDR3 DNA is held: 36 bases, read in frame from base 1. V is cut by 4 bases and J by 6 bases, and the space between the germline ends is 10 bases. The CDR1 and CDR2 encoded by the germline V gene (reference sequence) are SGHNT and YYREEE. The collaborating institutions used their own protocols to collect whole blood in K2EDTA tubes. For TCRbeta analysis, collaborators shipped samples in one of three forms: frozen whole blood, isolated PBMCs, or DNA extracted from either of those sample types. TCRbeta CDR3 regions were amplified from genomic DNA by means of the immunoSEQ Assay, a bias-controlled multiplex PCR. In the original analysis: The number of nucleated cells in each sample was estimated by amplification of reference gene primers within the assay. Sequence reads were collapsed and filtered to measure the absolute abundance of every unique TCRbeta CDR3 rearrangement. Productive Simpson clonality was computed per sample as the square root of Simpson's diversity index over productive rearrangements. Held by TCRdb, this immuneACCESS table contains in-frame sequences only and omits some clones. Under half of the omission traces to an unresolved V gene where checked; the cause of the rest is unknown. The V and J calls and clone size come from that table; D and trimming were worked out from the DNA. The sample table contains about 200,000 clones; only one count was recorded for roughly 78% of them. The ten largest clonotypes hold 10% to 15% of the sample.

What the research found in general, with its limitations: The quantity of clinical and demographic metadata differed by source and by participant and was supplied without curation.

Here the chain combines TRBV5-4 and TRBJ1-2; TRBD1 is a possible D gene, resting on 5 matching bases. This receptor was taken from a woman aged 40 to 50 with acute or convalescent COVID-19. Material for sequencing was peripheral blood. In nucleotides, the sequence is TGTGCCAGCAGCGGACGACAGCATGGCTACACCTTC. It specifies CASSGRQHGYTF.